This T cell receptor (beta chain) was profiled in a study of beta chain features in type 1 diabetes. The ends lost 5 bases at V and 7 bases at J; junction bases unmatched: 14. The V gene's germline CDR1 is SGHTA and CDR2 FQGNSA. The CDR3 spans 18 residues. Isolated RNA was reverse transcribed in full, so expressed TCRB transcripts were sequenced. TCRdb's table, derived via immunoSEQ multiplex PCR, lists solely in-frame clones and lacks some. The sample lists almost 350,000 clones, around a fifth occurring once. The chain combines TRBV7-2 with TRBJ2-1; 13 bases are a match to TRBD2. This clonotype was sampled from a woman under 30 in good health. Material: naive CD4+ T cells from blood. The CDR3 loop reads CASSALSRTSGSLNEQFF. CDR3 coding DNA: TGTGCCAGCAGCGCCCTTTCACGGACTAGCGGGAGCCTAAATGAGCAGTTCTTC.